This TCR beta chain was captured in a study of cytomegalovirus exposure and HLA in healthy donors (TCRdb year 2017). Some background on the complete study: According to an earlier analysis of 587 of the donors, 150 million to 200 million T cells yielded roughly 110 million unique TCR beta sequences and about 280 Gb of sequence data. An early release covering about 600 HLA-typed donors comprised about 290 gigabases of sequencing data and tens of millions of unique TCR sequences. The genetic ancestry cluster associated with self-reported Caucasian donors included over 65% of the approximately 400 genotyped donors. The study was designed to test whether signatures of past pathogen exposure could be identified by cataloging public T cell receptors. Using immunosequencing, the study profiled T cell repertoires from 666 subjects and related those repertoires to cytomegalovirus serostatus. Besides the first cohort of 500 to 700 subjects, a separate validation cohort made up of 120 different subjects was used. To predict cytomegalovirus infection status, the study combined high-throughput TCR immunosequencing, statistical association of individual TCRs with disease status, and machine learning. A later analysis re-examined previously published TCR beta repertoires from around 670 donors and added high-resolution HLA genotyping to investigate patterns of TCR occurrence. The later analysis used no new phenotypic data to find candidate immune exposures, relying instead on TCR beta sequences and their occurrence across donors. An earlier analysis of fewer than 750 of the donors used high-throughput TCR beta sequencing to judge whether each TCR beta V gene segment behaved as functional or pseudogenic. Alongside the repertoire data, information on donor age, sex, ethnicity and CMV serostatus was compiled. A later genetic analysis took genome-wide SNP genotypes for about 65% of the 666 donors and used that subset as a discovery cohort. Every repertoire in the discovery cohort had been generated on one and the same sequencing platform. HLA typing covered class I and class II loci at four-digit resolution. The number of donors typed differed by locus, with about 629-640 for A, B, C, DRB1 and DQB1, more than 500 for DQA1, about 610 for DPA1, and about 450 for DPB1. Several DR-DQ haplotypes were treated as single units for association and clustering because of strong linkage in the cohort. Among a few hundred genotyped donors of the cohort, an average of 235,054 unique TCR beta nucleotide sequences were sequenced per donor, roughly 20% of them non-productive.

What the work shows at the level of the full study, not this receptor alone: In an earlier analysis of 587 of the donors, most TCR beta V segments appeared in productive rearrangements about 90% or about 30% of the time, broadly matching IMGT annotations. Most TCR sequences were seen in very few donors, while some public TCRs were found in many individuals. It was suggested by the authors that the approach could potentially be generalized to other disease states and immunological phenotypes. A later genetic analysis associated a missense DCLRE1C variant with V-gene and J-gene trimming of TCR beta chains, and an independent cohort replicated the association. Because some donors lacked HLA typing at each locus, the association tests relied only on the typed subset. Three of the identified cytomegalovirus-associated TCR beta chains were confirmed in vitro to be specific for cytomegalovirus antigens. In a later analysis, HLA-associated TCR beta chains showed more clonal expansion and lower generation probabilities than non-associated chains that were equally common. In a later analysis, the rate of TCR association differed among HLA loci, with DRB1 alleles having the most associated TCRs and HLA-C alleles having the fewest. According to a later genetic analysis, donors in an Asian-associated ancestry cluster had fewer N-insertions in productive TCRs than the approximately 670-donor mean. A further reported finding was that TCR beta sequences accurately predicted the HLA-A and HLA-B alleles for most subjects in the first cohort. Strong co-occurrence of HLA alleles, especially DR and DQ, made assigning TCR associations to individual alleles difficult. This cohort had only TCR beta chains sequenced, and the lack of alpha or paired-chain data limited which features could be detected. Several of the top co-occurrence clusters appeared to be linked to parvovirus B19, influenza, CMV and Epstein-Barr virus, according to a later analysis. The classifier was reported to diagnose cytomegalovirus status with high specificity and sensitivity in both the original and validation cohorts. According to a later analysis, most CMV-associated TCR beta chains appeared to be HLA-restricted, and the HLA associations seemed to be driven largely by CMV exposure. A group of highly shared sequence variants was considered likely to be a technical artifact of the sequencing pipeline. Specific HLA alleles were associated with some 15,000 TCR beta sequences at a false discovery rate of 0.05 in a later analysis. The 87-base-pair reads could not distinguish some IMGT-functional V segments, including TRBV6-2 and TRBV6-3, so those segments were excluded. Immune exposure information for the cohort was limited to CMV serostatus. The study listed 150 to 200 TCR beta chains as associated with cytomegalovirus. Roughly 17 rarely observed V segments, including chromosome 9 orphons, were excluded from the earlier analysis of about 610 of the donors because counts were too low. Linkage disequilibrium might explain the correlated functional status among segregating V segments, but an unknown experimental factor could not be excluded. Presence/absence analyses assumed roughly uniform sequencing depth across donors, an assumption that may not hold.

The cohort was made up of about 610 healthy bone marrow donors. Cohort members were all nominally healthy when sampled, although unrecorded immune exposures were likely present. The donor tested CMV seronegative and was one of the 352 seronegative cohort members. A peripheral blood sample was provided by each donor, and peripheral blood mononuclear cells were used for TCR beta sequencing. Genomic DNA was extracted from the blood cell samples with the Qiagen DNeasy Blood Extraction Kit. The trim is 1 base for V and 4 bases for J, with a gap of 11 bases between the germline ends. Sequences SGHTA (CDR1) and FQGNSA (CDR2) are obtained from the germline V gene. The CDR3 runs 15 amino acids, cysteine and phenylalanine included. Only CDR3 DNA is held: 45 bases, read in frame from base 1. In regard to this clone: Its antigen remains unidentified. Base qualities are not at hand, and no much larger clone is one base apart.

The library was generated by the immunoSEQ multiplex PCR assay. For the multiplex PCR, a mixture combining 60 forward primers for TCR Vbeta segments and 13 reverse primers for TCR Jbeta segments was used. The CDR3 region of rearranged TCR beta genes was amplified from genomic DNA with a multiplex PCR assay. Amplified TCR beta libraries were sequenced as 87-base-pair reads on the Illumina HiSeq System. The study's own analysis went as follows. Across the 600 to 700 repertoires, a later analysis counted 60 million to 90 million unique TCR beta chains, some 11 million of which were shared by at least two donors. To remove PCR and sequencing errors, raw reads were error-corrected and collapsed into unique sequences using a nearest-neighbor algorithm that merged closely related sequences. Alignment of CDR3 sequences to IMGT reference sequences was used to assign V, D and J gene segments. For a sequence to be retained, a match of at least six nucleotides to both a V gene segment and a J gene segment was required. Rearrangements were called productive when the CDR3 lacked stop codons and stayed in frame with V and J; all others were non-productive. Following IMGT convention, CDR3 was defined as the stretch from the second conserved V-encoded cysteine up to the conserved J-encoded phenylalanine. The earlier analysis of 500 to 650 of the donors excluded any sequence lacking an unambiguous match to a single V gene segment. An earlier analysis of 500 to 600 of the donors classified V segments as functional when productive rearrangements were above 56.7% and as segregating when the standard deviation between donors was above 5%. A statistical classification framework was built to diagnose cytomegalovirus status from the catalog of TCR beta chain sequences. V and J gene assignment, in a later analysis, came from comparing TCR nucleotide sequences with IMGT/GENE-DB human TR gene sequences. In a later analysis, CDR3 sequences and most-parsimonious VDJ recombination scenarios were assigned using the TCRdist pipeline. A later analysis defined each TCR beta chain by its CDR3 amino acid sequence plus V-gene family, and excluded reads lacking a unique V-gene family. In a later analysis, 500 to 650 highly shared, low-generation-probability nucleotide sequences were removed to address suspected cross-contamination and a sequencing artifact. For each public chain, a later analysis derived a clonal expansion index from normalized ranks of inferred template counts within each repertoire. A later analysis computed generation probabilities with a VDJ recombination model fitted to out-of-frame rearrangements, and checked the results against IGoR. In a later analysis, hypergeometric tests were used to score TCR-TCR, TCR-HLA and TCR-CMV co-occurrence, with a repertoire-size bias correction applied to TCR pairs. In a later analysis, false discovery rates were estimated by permuting HLA or CMV assignments 20 times. In a later analysis, co-occurring TCRs were grouped with DBSCAN, and TCRdist sequence similarity was added when clustering was performed within HLA-allele-positive subsets. For co-occurrence clustering, repertoires with fewer than 30,000 or more than 120,000 public chains were excluded, along with several repertoires with anomalous nucleotide sharing. TCRdb limited this immuneACCESS table to in-frame rearrangements with V and J called. A share of clones is missing; checked studies link under half to unresolved V genes, and the rest is unexplained. For V, J and clone size, that table is used; D and trimming come from the DNA. This sample has approximately 150,000 clones in its table, and roughly three fifths of those were observed once. Of the sample, 5.5% to 7% falls within the top ten clones.

The sequence was collected from a woman aged 55-69 years in good health and CMV-seronegative. The chain couples TRBV7-2 to TRBJ1-5; matching of 6 bases hints at TRBD1 as the D gene. Sample: PBMCs. The nucleotide sequence is TGTGCCAGCAGCTTAGTTTCCCAGGGGAATCAGCCCCAGCATTTT. It translates to CASSLVSQGNQPQHF.